This record looks at one T cell receptor beta chain sequence and its context. Its antigen is not identified. The germline CDR1 and CDR2 sequences are MNHNS and SASEGT. Trimming shortened V by 2 bases and J by 8 bases, and 18 bases separated the two germline ends. The CDR3 has 15 amino acids. The study sequenced cultured CD4+ T cell DNA using the Oncomine TCR Beta short-read assay. Cultures of CD4+ T cells served as the source for extracting genomic DNA. TCRdb reprocessed the PCR reads with MiXCR, giving one entry per CDR3 protein. The table has about 22,000 distinct CDR3 sequences, 35% to 40% seen once; the top ten hold over 4%. Treatment described: approximately nine-day PBMC culture with coronavirus spike peptide pools or control peptides (ViraFEST assay). Once peptide pools had expanded antigen-specific T cells, ViraFEST sequenced TCRs. The data originate from a study of vaccination and CD4 T cells after COVID-19. Study-level points and caveats: From a median of roughly 21 to 38, SARS-CoV-2-reactive clonotypes increased, though not significantly. Early post-infection timepoints were missing, and relatively few convalescent patients were studied.

The specimen comprised CD4+ T cells from blood, cultured in vitro, sampled before SARS-CoV-2 vaccination. The genes are TRBV6-1 and TRBJ1-2; D remains ambiguous. The source is a human donor who had recovered from COVID-19. The DNA of the CDR3 is TGTGCCAGCAGTGAAATTGATTTGGGGATTCTGGGCTACACCTTC. The encoded protein is CASSEIDLGILGYTF.